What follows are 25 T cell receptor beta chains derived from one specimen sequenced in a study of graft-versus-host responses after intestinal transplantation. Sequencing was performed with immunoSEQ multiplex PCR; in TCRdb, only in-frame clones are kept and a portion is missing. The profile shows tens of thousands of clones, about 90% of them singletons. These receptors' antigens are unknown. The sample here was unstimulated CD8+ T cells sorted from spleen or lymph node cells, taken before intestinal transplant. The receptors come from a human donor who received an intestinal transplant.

CDR3 region: CASSPTGDGAYEQYF. The CDR3 DNA is TGTGCCAGCAGCCCTACGGGGGACGGAGCCTACGAGCAGTACTTC. The V and J genes are TRBV13 and TRBJ2-7; a possible D gene is TRBD2 (6 bases). V dropped 5 bases and J dropped 2 bases, with 16 bases sitting between them. The CDR3 totals 15 residues. The germline V gene has CDR1 PRHDT and CDR2 FYEKMQ (reference sequence).

This chain's CDR3 is CASSLGVGDTEAFF. DNA of the CDR3: TGTGCCAGCAGCCTCGGGGTAGGAGACACTGAAGCTTTCTTT. The genes are TRBV7-8 and TRBJ1-1; no clear D gene. With 5 bases removed from V and 3 bases from J, the gap between germline ends came to 13 bases. This CDR3 is built from 14 residues. The V gene's germline CDR1 is SGHVS and CDR2 FQNEAQ.

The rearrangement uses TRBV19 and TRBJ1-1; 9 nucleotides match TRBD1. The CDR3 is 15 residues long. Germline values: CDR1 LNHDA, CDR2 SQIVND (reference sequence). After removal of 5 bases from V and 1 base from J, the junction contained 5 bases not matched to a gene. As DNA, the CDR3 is TGTGCCAGTAGTCCCGGACAGGGGAGGAACACTGAAGCTTTCTTT. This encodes CASSPGQGRNTEAFF.

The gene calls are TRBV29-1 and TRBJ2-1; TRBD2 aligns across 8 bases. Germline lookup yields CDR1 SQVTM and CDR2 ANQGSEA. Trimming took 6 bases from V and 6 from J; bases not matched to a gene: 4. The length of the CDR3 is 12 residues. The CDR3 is CSVPGGANEQFF. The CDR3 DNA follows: TGCAGCGTCCCGGGGGGGGCCAATGAGCAGTTCTTC.

The chain's CDR3 is CASSLWQTLNTDTQYF. The CDR3 DNA reads as TGTGCCAGCAGCTTGTGGCAGACATTGAACACAGATACGCAGTATTTT. The chain employs TRBV5-5 and TRBJ2-3; no definite D call. Germline V CDR1 and CDR2: SGHKS, YYEKEE (reference sequence). This CDR3 has 16 amino acids. Trimming removed 1 base at V and 2 bases at J, with 14 bases between.

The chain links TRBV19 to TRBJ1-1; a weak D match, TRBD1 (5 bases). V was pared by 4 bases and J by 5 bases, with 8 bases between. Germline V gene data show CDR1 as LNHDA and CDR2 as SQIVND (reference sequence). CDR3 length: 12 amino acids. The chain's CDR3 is CASSRGGTEAFF. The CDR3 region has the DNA TGTGCCAGTAGTAGGGGGGGGACTGAAGCTTTCTTT.

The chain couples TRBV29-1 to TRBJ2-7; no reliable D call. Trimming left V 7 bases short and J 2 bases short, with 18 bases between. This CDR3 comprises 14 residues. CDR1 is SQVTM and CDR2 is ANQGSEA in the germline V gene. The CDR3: CSATPEANTYEQYF. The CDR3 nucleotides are TGCAGCGCCACCCCTGAAGCGAATACCTACGAGCAGTACTTC.

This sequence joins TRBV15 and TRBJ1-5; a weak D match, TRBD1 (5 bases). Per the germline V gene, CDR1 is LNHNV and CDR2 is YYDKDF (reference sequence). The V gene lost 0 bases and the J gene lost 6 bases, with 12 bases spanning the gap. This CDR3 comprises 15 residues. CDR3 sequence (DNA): TGTGCCACCAGCAGAGATCTAGGGGAGGGTCAGCCCCAGCATTTT. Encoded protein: CATSRDLGEGQPQHF.

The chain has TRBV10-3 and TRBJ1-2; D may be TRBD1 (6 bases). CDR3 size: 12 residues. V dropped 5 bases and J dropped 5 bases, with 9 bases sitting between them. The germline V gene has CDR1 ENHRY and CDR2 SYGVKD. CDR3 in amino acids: CAISKTGYGYTF. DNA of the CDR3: TGTGCCATCAGTAAAACAGGGTATGGCTACACCTTC.

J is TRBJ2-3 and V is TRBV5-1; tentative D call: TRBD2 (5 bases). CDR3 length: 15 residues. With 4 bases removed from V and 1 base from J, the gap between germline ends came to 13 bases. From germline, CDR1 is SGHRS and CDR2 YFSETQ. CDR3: CASSLGGRGTDTQYF. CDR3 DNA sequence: TGCGCCAGCAGCCTAGGTGGGCGGGGCACAGATACGCAGTATTTT.

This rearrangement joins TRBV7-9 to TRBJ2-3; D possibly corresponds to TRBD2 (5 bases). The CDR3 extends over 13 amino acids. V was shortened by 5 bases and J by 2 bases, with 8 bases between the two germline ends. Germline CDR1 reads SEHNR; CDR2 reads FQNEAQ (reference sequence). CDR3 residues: CASSPRDTDTQYF. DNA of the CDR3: TGTGCCAGCAGCCCCCGGGACACAGATACGCAGTATTTT. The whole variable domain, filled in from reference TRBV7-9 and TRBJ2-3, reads DTGVSQNPRHKITKRGQNVTFRCDPISEHNRLYWYRQTLGQGPEFLTYFQNEAQLEKSRLLSDRFSAERPKGSFSTLEIQRTEQGDSAMYLCASSPRDTDTQYFGPGTRLTVL.

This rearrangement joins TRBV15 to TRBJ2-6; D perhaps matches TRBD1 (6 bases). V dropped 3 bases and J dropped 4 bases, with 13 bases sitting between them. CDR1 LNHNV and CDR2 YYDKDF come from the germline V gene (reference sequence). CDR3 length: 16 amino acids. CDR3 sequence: CATSSYQGLGANVLTF. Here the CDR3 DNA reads TGTGCCACCAGCAGCTACCAGGGGTTGGGGGCCAACGTCCTGACTTTC.

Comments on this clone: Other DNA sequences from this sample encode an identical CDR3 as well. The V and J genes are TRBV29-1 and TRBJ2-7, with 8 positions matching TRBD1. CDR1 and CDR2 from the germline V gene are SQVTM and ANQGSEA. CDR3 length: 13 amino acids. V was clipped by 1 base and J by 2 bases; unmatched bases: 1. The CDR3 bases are TGCAGCGTTGAAGGACAGGGGACCTACGAGCAGTACTTC. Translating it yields CSVEGQGTYEQYF.

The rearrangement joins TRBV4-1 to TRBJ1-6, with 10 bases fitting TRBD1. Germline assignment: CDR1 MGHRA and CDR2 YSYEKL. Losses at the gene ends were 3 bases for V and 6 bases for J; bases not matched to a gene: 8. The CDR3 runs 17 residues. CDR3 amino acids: CASSHFLWDRGNSPLHF. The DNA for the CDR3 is TGCGCCAGCAGCCACTTTCTTTGGGACAGGGGTAATTCACCCCTCCACTTT.

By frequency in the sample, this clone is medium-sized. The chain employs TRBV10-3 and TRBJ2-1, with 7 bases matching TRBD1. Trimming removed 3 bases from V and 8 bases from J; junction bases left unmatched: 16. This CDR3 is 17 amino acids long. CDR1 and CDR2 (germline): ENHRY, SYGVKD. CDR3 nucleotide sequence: TGTGCCATCAGTGACGGCTCGGGACACCTAGGGGGCGATGAGCAGTTCTTC. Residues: CAISDGSGHLGGDEQFF.

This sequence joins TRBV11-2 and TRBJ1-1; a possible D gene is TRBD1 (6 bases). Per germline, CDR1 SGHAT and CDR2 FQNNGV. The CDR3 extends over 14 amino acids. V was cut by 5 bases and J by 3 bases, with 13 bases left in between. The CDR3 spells CASSPGHLDTEAFF. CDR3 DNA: TGTGCCAGCAGCCCGGGACACCTCGACACTGAAGCTTTCTTT.

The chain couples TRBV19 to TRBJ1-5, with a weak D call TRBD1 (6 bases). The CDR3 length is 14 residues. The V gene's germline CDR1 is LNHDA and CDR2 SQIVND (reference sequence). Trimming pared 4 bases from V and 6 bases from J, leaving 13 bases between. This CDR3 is CASSTTGYSQPQHF. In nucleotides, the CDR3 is TGTGCCAGTAGTACCACAGGGTATAGTCAGCCCCAGCATTTT.

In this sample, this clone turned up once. The CDR3 protein is CASSVARLAYEQFF. The CDR3, as DNA: TGTGCCAGCAGCGTAGCCAGACTAGCATATGAGCAGTTCTTC. The genes are TRBV9 and TRBJ2-1; 7 bases align to TRBD2. This CDR3 has 14 residues. J was trimmed by 8 bases and V by 0 bases; bases with no gene match: 5. Per the germline V gene, CDR1 is SGDLS and CDR2 is YYNGEE.

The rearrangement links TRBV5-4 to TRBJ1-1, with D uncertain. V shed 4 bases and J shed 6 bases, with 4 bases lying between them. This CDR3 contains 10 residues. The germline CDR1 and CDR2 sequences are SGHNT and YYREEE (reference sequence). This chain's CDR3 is CASSIAEAFF. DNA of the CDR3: TGTGCCAGCAGCATAGCTGAAGCTTTCTTT.

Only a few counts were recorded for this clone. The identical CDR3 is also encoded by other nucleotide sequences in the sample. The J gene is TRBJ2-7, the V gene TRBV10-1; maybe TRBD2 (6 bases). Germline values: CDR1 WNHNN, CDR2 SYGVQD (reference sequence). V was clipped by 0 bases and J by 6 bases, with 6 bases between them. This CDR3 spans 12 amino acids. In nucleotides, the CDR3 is TGCGCCAGCAGTGAGTCGGGGGGCGAGCAGTACTTC. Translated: CASSESGGEQYF.

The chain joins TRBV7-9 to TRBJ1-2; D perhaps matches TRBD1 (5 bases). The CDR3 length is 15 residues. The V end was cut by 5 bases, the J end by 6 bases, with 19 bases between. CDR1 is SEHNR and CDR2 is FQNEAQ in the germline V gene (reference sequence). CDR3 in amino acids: CASSPGGGKADGYTF. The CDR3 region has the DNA TGTGCCAGCAGCCCCGGGGGGGGGAAGGCAGATGGCTACACCTTC.

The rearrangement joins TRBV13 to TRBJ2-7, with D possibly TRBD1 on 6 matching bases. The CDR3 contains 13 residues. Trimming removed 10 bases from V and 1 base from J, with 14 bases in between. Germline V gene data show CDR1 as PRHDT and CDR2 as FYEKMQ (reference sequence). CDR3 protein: CATSLGQSYEQYF. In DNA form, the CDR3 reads TGTGCCACGAGCCTTGGACAGTCCTACGAGCAGTACTTC. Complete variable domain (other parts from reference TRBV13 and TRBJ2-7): AAGVIQSPRHLIKEKRETATLKCYPIPRHDTVYWYQQGPGQDPQFLISFYEKMQSDKGSIPDRFSAQQFSDYHSELNMSSLELGDSALYFCATSLGQSYEQYFGPGTRLTVT.

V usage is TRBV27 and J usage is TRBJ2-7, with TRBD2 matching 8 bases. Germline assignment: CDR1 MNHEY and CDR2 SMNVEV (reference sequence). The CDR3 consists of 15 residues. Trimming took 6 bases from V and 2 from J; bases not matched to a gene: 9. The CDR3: CASRISGGLTYEQYF. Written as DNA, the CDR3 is TGTGCCAGCAGAATAAGCGGGGGTCTAACCTACGAGCAGTACTTC.

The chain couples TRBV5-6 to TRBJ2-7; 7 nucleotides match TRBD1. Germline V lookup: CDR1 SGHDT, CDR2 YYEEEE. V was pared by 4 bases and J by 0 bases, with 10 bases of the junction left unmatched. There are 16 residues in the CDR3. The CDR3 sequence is CASSKTTGTDSYEQYF. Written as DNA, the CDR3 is TGTGCCAGCAGCAAAACAACCGGGACAGACTCCTACGAGCAGTACTTC.

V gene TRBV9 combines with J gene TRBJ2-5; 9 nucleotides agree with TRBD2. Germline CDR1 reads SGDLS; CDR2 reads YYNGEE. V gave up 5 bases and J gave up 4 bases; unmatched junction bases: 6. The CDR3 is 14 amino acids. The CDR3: CASRPGLAGETQYF. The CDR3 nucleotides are TGTGCCAGCAGACCGGGACTAGCTGGAGAGACCCAGTACTTC.